This T cell receptor beta chain was profiled in a study of blood T cell repertoires in COVID-19. Study background: Sources were T cells, B-cell-depleted T cells, or PBMCs; the material itself was cDNA or gDNA.

Germline loops: CDR1 PRHDT, CDR2 FYEKMQ (reference sequence). This CDR3 is built from 15 residues. Trimming took off 0 bases at V and 2 bases at J, with 11 bases between the two ends. In the original workflow: By means of reference gene primer amplification, nucleated cell counts were estimated. Method: immunoSEQ multiplex PCR; TCRdb's copy keeps in-frame clones and lacks some. V and J calls and clone size are given by that table; D and trimming were obtained from the DNA. The sample has hundreds of thousands of clones, around 85% seen once; the top ten hold nearly 9%. This clone was counted a single time.

The clonotype was recovered from an elderly man with acute or convalescent COVID-19. V gene TRBV13 combines with J gene TRBJ2-7, with a tentative D call TRBD1 (6 bases). The sample comprised peripheral blood. In nucleotides, the CDR3 is TGTGCCAGCAGCTTAGGAGGACAGACCACCTACGAGCAGTACTTC. Translated: CASSLGGQTTYEQYF.